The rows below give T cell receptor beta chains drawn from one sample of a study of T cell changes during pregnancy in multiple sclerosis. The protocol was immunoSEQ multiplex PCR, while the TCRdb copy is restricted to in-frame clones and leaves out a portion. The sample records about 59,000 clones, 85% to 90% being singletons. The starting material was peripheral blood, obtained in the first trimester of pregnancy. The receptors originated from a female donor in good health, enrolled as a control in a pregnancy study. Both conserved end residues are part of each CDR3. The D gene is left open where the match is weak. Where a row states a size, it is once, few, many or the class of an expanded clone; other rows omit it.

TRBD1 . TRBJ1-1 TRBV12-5 CASGLEGQGGDTEAFF TGTGCTAGTGGTTTGGAGGGACAGGGGGGAGACACTGAAGCTTTCTTT
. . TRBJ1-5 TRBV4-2 CASSQSFRNSNQPQHF TGTGCCAGCAGCCAATCGTTTAGAAATAGCAATCAGCCCCAGCATTTT
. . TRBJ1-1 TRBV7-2 CASSLIGGTTEAFF TGTGCCAGCAGCTTAATCGGGGGGACCACTGAAGCTTTCTTT
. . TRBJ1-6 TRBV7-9 CASSAQESSYNSPLHF TGTGCCAGCAGCGCCCAAGAGAGCTCCTATAATTCACCCCTCCACTTT
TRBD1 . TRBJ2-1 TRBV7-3 CASSSRTGHNEQFF TGTGCCAGCAGCTCTAGGACAGGACACAATGAGCAGTTCTTC
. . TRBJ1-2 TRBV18 CASSLSLELNYGYTF TGTGCCAGCTCACTCAGTCTAGAGCTGAACTATGGCTACACCTTC
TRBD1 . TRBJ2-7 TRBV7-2 CASRIQGVNEQYF TGTGCCAGTCGAATACAGGGGGTGAACGAGCAGTACTTC
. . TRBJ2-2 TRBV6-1 CASSEENRGGTGELFF TGTGCCAGCAGTGAAGAGAACAGGGGGGGTACCGGGGAGCTGTTTTTT
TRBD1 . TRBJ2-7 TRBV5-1 CASSPGQGAGEQYF TGCGCCAGCAGCCCGGGACAGGGGGCGGGGGAGCAGTACTTC
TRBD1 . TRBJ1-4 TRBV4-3 CASSPTGGVYEKLFF TGCGCCAGCAGCCCCACAGGGGGCGTATATGAAAAACTGTTTTTT
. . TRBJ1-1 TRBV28 CASSLHRSANTEAFF TGTGCCAGCAGTCTTCACAGGTCGGCGAACACTGAAGCTTTCTTT
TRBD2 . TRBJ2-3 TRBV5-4 CASSLASGSTDTQYF TGTGCCAGCAGCTTGGCTAGCGGGAGCACAGATACGCAGTATTTT
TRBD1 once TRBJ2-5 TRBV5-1 CASSLYQQGAGETQYF TGCGCCAGCAGCTTGTATCAACAGGGGGCAGGGGAGACCCAGTACTTC
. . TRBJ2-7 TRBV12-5 CASGSGTRLEQYF TGTGCTAGTGGGTCAGGTACCCGCTTGGAGCAGTACTTC
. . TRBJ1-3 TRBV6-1 CASSAGPIRTLGNTIYF TGTGCCAGCAGTGCGGGTCCGATACGTACATTAGGAAACACCATATATTTT
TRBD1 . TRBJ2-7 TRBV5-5 CASSLSTGAIYEQYF TGTGCCAGCAGCCTCTCGACAGGGGCTATCTACGAGCAGTACTTC
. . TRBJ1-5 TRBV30 CAWRDTGLTSGQPQHF TGTGCCTGGAGGGATACCGGACTTACCAGCGGTCAGCCCCAGCATTTT
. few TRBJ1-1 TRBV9 CASSVETWAGTEAFF TGTGCCAGCAGCGTAGAAACGTGGGCTGGGACTGAAGCTTTCTTT
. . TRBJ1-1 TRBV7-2 CASSSTTGLNTEAFF TGTGCCAGCAGCTCCACGACAGGACTGAACACTGAAGCTTTCTTT
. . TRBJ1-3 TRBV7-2 CASSLSRPSGNTIYF TGTGCCAGCAGCTTATCCCGTCCTTCTGGAAACACCATATATTTT
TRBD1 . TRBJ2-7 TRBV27 CASSPLPGQGTYEQYF TGTGCCAGCAGTCCCCTCCCCGGACAGGGTACCTACGAGCAGTACTTC
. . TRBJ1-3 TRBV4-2 CASSQDTYSGNTIYF TGTGCCAGCAGCCAAGATACCTACTCTGGAAACACCATATATTTT
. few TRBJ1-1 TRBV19 CASSISVNTEAFF TGTGCCAGTAGTATTTCCGTGAACACTGAAGCTTTCTTT
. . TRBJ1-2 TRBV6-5 CASSRTQYHYGYTF TGTGCCAGCAGTCGAACACAGTACCACTATGGCTACACCTTC
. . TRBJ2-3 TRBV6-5 CASIQRGTDTQYF TGTGCCAGCATCCAGCGGGGCACAGATACGCAGTATTTT
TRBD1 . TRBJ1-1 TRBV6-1 CASFLTGPPAEAFF TGTGCCAGCTTCTTGACAGGGCCTCCTGCTGAAGCTTTCTTT
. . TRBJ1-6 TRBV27 CASRYTATPYNSPLHF TGTGCCAGCAGGTATACCGCGACACCGTATAATTCACCCCTCCACTTT
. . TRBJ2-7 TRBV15 CATSRDRSSYEQYF TGTGCCACCAGCAGAGACAGGTCCTCCTACGAGCAGTACTTC